This T cell receptor (beta chain) comes out of a study of blood T cell repertoires in COVID-19. For the study at large: Sample material is recorded as cDNA or gDNA derived from T cells, B-cell-depleted T cells, or PBMCs.

CDR3 length: 16 amino acids. Looked up from germline, CDR1 is SGDLS and CDR2 is YYNGEE. V dropped 3 bases and J dropped 0; count of bases not matched to a gene: 6. This clone was counted once. Sequencing was performed with immunoSEQ multiplex PCR; in TCRdb, only in-frame clones are kept and a portion is missing. The profile shows approximately 400,000 clones, around 88% of them singletons. Recruited during active infection, patients (from Seattle) were subsequently followed longitudinally. Sequencing used peripheral blood. The clonotype originates from a woman aged 45 to 65 with COVID-19, enrolled during active disease. The rearrangement joins TRBV9 to TRBJ2-7; 10 bases map to TRBD2. CDR3 DNA: TGTGCCAGCAGCGCCGGGAGGACTAGCGGCTCCTACGAGCAGTACTTC. Protein sequence: CASSAGRTSGSYEQYF.